The entry that follows covers one T cell receptor beta chain sequence. Its antigen is not identified. This clone may be a read error of a much larger clone one base away. Amplified regions were TCR beta CDR3 sequences from RNA transcripts. The HTBI primer set served for first-round RT-PCR of the TCR CDR3. TCRdb redid the calling of the multiplex PCR reads with MiXCR, one entry per CDR3 protein. Here the sample spans about 600,000 distinct CDR3 sequences, around 15% being singletons. Investigators excluded patients with uncontrolled infection, other autoimmune disease, pregnancy or lactation. Approximately 9.3 ml of fresh peripheral blood supplied the PBMCs. Germline V gene data show CDR1 as MNHNS and CDR2 as SASEGT. CDR3 length: 13 amino acids. The record originates from a study of T cells in Graves' hyperthyroidism and ophthalmopathy. Study results and limitations: Most clonotypes that expanded in the thyroid above 0.001 also showed up in blood.

The receptor was isolated from a woman between 45 and 60 years old with Graves' ophthalmopathy. Sequenced: blood. The chain recombines TRBV6-1 with TRBJ2-1, with 8 nucleotides matching TRBD2. The CDR3 nucleotides are TGTGCCAGCAGTGAAGGACTAGCGAATGCGCAGTTCTTC. Protein product: CASSEGLANAQFF.